The clone carrying this T cell receptor beta chain was recorded only once. No antigen is known for it. The data belong to a study of multiple sclerosis patients with progressive multifocal leukoencephalopathy. Time point in this sample: time of PML onset. All patients had prior interferon beta, and all PML patients were female. CDR1 is SGHRS and CDR2 is YFSETQ in the germline V gene. The CDR3 runs 14 residues. Study-wide findings and caveats: Most PML patients had lower entropy, suggesting less diverse TRB repertoires. PML-onset expanded TRB clones were detectable before and during natalizumab therapy.

Measured with immunoSEQ multiplex PCR; TCRdb has only the in-frame clones, and not every one. This table has roughly 30,000 clones, roughly 86% appearing once. The rearrangement uses TRBV5-1 and TRBJ2-5; 8 bases match TRBD1. The J call may be in error: the DNA end matches TRBJ2-7 better. The sequencing used PBMCs, collected from a patient treated with natalizumab. The receptor was isolated from a woman in her forties with progressive multifocal leukoencephalopathy. The CDR3 DNA sequence: TGCGCCAGCAGTCTAACAGGGGGACTCTACGAGCAGTACTTC. Translated: CASSLTGGLYEQYF.